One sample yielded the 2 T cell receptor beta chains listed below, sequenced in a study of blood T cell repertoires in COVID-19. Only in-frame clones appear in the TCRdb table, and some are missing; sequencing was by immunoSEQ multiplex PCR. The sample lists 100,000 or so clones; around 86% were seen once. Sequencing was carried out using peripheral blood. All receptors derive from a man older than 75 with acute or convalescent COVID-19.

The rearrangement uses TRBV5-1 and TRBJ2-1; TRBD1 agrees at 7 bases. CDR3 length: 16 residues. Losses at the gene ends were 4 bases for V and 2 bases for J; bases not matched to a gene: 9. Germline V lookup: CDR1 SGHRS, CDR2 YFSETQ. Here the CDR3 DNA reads TGCGCCAGCAGCGTATTTACAGGGGTCCCCTACAATGAGCAGTTCTTC. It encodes CASSVFTGVPYNEQFF.

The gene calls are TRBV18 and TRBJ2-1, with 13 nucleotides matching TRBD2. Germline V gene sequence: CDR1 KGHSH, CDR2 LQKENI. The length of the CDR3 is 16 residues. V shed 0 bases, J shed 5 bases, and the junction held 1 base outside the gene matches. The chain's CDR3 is CASSPPGLAGNNEQFF. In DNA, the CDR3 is TGTGCCAGCTCACCACCGGGACTAGCGGGAAACAATGAGCAGTTCTTC.